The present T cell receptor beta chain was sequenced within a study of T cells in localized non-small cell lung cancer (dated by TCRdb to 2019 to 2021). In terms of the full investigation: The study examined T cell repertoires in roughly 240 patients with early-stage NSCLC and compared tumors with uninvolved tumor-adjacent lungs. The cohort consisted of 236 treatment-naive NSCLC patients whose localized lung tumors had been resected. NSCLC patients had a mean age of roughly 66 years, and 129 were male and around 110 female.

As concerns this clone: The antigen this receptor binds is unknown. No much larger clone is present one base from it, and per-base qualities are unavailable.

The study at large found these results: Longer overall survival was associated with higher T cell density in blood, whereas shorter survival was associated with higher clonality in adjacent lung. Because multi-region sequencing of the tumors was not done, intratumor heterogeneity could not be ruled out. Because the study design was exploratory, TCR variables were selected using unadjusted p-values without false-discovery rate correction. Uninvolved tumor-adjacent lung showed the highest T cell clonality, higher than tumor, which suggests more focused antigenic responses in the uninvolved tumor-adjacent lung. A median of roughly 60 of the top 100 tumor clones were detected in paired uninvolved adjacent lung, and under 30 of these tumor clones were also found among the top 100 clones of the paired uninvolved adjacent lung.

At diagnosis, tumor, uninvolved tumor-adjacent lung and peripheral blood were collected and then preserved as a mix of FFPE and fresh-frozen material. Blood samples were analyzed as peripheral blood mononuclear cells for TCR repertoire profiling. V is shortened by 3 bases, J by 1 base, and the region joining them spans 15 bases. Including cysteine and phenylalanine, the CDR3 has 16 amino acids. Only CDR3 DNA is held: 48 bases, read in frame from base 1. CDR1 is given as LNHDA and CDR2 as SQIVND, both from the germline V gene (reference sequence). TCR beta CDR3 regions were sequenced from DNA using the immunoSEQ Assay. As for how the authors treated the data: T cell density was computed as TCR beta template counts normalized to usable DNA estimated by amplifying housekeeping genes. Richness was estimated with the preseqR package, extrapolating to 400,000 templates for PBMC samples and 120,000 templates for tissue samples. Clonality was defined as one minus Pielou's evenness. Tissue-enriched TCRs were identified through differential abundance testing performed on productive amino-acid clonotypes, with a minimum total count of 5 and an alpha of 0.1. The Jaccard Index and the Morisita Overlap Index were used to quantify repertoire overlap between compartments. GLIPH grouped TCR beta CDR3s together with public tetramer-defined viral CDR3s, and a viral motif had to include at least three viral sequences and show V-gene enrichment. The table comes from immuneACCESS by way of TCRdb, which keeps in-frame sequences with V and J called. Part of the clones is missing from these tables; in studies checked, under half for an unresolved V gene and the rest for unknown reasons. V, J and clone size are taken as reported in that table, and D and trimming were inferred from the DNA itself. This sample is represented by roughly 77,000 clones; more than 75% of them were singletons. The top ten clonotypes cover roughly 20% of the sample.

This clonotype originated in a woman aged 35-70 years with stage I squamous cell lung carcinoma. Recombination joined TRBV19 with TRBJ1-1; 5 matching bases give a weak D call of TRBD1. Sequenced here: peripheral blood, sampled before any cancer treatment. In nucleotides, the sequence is TGTGCCAGTAGTATTTTCCAGGGAGCCCCGAACACTGAAGCTTTCTTT. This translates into CASSIFQGAPNTEAFF.